The rows below give T cell receptor beta chains drawn from one sample of a study of cytomegalovirus exposure and HLA in healthy donors. The repertoire was sequenced with immunoSEQ multiplex PCR; TCRdb's copy has only in-frame clones and lacks some. The profile shows 150,000 to 200,000 clones, 75% to 80% of them singletons. Sequencing was done on a sample of PBMCs. The receptors shown here come from a woman in her forties or fifties in good health and CMV-seropositive. Each CDR3 is given with its conserved first and last residue. D genes are given only for firm matches. A clone size is listed for some rows: how often the clone was seen (once, few, many), or a class if it is expanded.

clone_size: NA; cdr3_length: 13; v_call: TRBV6-6; j_call: TRBJ1-5; d_call: NA; cdr3_nt: TGTGCCAGCAGCTCCGCGGGGGGTCAGCCCCAGCATTTT; cdr3_aa: CASSSAGGQPQHF
clone_size: NA; cdr3_length: 14; v_call: TRBV4-3; j_call: TRBJ2-2; d_call: NA; cdr3_nt: TGCGCCAGCAGCCAAGAATTTAGCGCCGGGGAGCTGTTTTTT; cdr3_aa: CASSQEFSAGELFF
clone_size: NA; cdr3_length: 14; v_call: TRBV25-1; j_call: TRBJ1-1; d_call: NA; cdr3_nt: TGTGCCAGCAGTGTCGGGGGTGGGAACACTGAAGCTTTCTTT; cdr3_aa: CASSVGGGNTEAFF
clone_size: NA; cdr3_length: 16; v_call: TRBV5-1; j_call: TRBJ2-3; d_call: NA; cdr3_nt: TGCGCCAGCAGTTCTCGCGGGGAATTCAGCACAGATACGCAGTATTTT; cdr3_aa: CASSSRGEFSTDTQYF
clone_size: NA; cdr3_length: 15; v_call: TRBV6-1; j_call: TRBJ2-7; d_call: TRBD1; cdr3_nt: TGTGCCAGCAGGGCCTCTGGACAGGGGAAGTCCGAGCAGTACTTC; cdr3_aa: CASRASGQGKSEQYF
clone_size: NA; cdr3_length: 14; v_call: TRBV19; j_call: TRBJ1-5; d_call: NA; cdr3_nt: TGTGCCAGTAGTATAGATCCTGGCAATCAGCCCCAGCATTTT; cdr3_aa: CASSIDPGNQPQHF
clone_size: NA; cdr3_length: 15; v_call: TRBV7-9; j_call: TRBJ2-7; d_call: TRBD1; cdr3_nt: TGTGCCAGCAGCCAACCCGGGACAGGAACCTACGAGCAGTACTTC; cdr3_aa: CASSQPGTGTYEQYF
clone_size: NA; cdr3_length: 15; v_call: TRBV7-6; j_call: TRBJ2-7; d_call: TRBD1; cdr3_nt: TGTGCCAGCAGCTTGAACAGGGGCGTGGGCAACGAGCAGTACTTC; cdr3_aa: CASSLNRGVGNEQYF
clone_size: once; cdr3_length: 12; v_call: TRBV28; j_call: TRBJ1-1; d_call: NA; cdr3_nt: TGTGCCAGCACAGGGCTGAACACTGAAGCTTTCTTT; cdr3_aa: CASTGLNTEAFF
clone_size: NA; cdr3_length: 17; v_call: TRBV28; j_call: TRBJ2-3; d_call: TRBD1; cdr3_nt: TGTGCCAGCAGTTTACCCCCGGGACAGGGAGAAACAGATACGCAGTATTTT; cdr3_aa: CASSLPPGQGETDTQYF
clone_size: NA; cdr3_length: 15; v_call: TRBV16; j_call: TRBJ2-7; d_call: NA; cdr3_nt: TGTGCCAGCAGCAGAAAAACCGCCTCGGGTGATTTGCAGTACTTC; cdr3_aa: CASSRKTASGDLQYF
clone_size: NA; cdr3_length: 17; v_call: TRBV7-9; j_call: TRBJ2-2; d_call: NA; cdr3_nt: TGTGCCAGCAGCTTAGCGGCGGGGTACGCGAACACCGGGGAGCTGTTTTTT; cdr3_aa: CASSLAAGYANTGELFF
clone_size: NA; cdr3_length: 11; v_call: TRBV6-1; j_call: TRBJ2-3; d_call: TRBD2; cdr3_nt: TGTGCCAGCAACGGGAGGGATACGCAGTATTTT; cdr3_aa: CASNGRDTQYF
clone_size: once; cdr3_length: 13; v_call: TRBV9; j_call: TRBJ2-7; d_call: TRBD1; cdr3_nt: TGTGCCAGCAGCGCGGGACAGTTCTACGAGCAGTACTTC; cdr3_aa: CASSAGQFYEQYF
clone_size: NA; cdr3_length: 15; v_call: TRBV4-3; j_call: TRBJ1-1; d_call: NA; cdr3_nt: TGCGCCAGCAGCCCATTCGGGGGGAAGTACACTGAAGCTTTCTTT; cdr3_aa: CASSPFGGKYTEAFF
clone_size: NA; cdr3_length: 16; v_call: TRBV27; j_call: TRBJ1-1; d_call: TRBD1; cdr3_nt: TGTGCCAGCAGTTTATTAAGGGGGACAGTGAACACTGAAGCTTTCTTT; cdr3_aa: CASSLLRGTVNTEAFF
clone_size: NA; cdr3_length: 14; v_call: TRBV7-9; j_call: TRBJ1-1; d_call: NA; cdr3_nt: TGTGCCAGCACTAGGGGGTCACGAAACACTGAAGCTTTCTTT; cdr3_aa: CASTRGSRNTEAFF
clone_size: NA; cdr3_length: 19; v_call: TRBV14; j_call: TRBJ2-6; d_call: TRBD1; cdr3_nt: TGTGCCAGCAGCCACCTCTTAGGGACAGCTCCACCTGGGGCCAACGTCCTGACTTTC; cdr3_aa: CASSHLLGTAPPGANVLTF
clone_size: NA; cdr3_length: 14; v_call: TRBV2; j_call: TRBJ1-2; d_call: TRBD1; cdr3_nt: TGTGCCAGCAGCGCCGAACAGGGGGCCTATGGCTACACCTTC; cdr3_aa: CASSAEQGAYGYTF
clone_size: NA; cdr3_length: 13; v_call: TRBV12-5; j_call: TRBJ1-5; d_call: NA; cdr3_nt: TGTGCTAGAGACATGTTACGAAATCAGCCCCAGCATTTT; cdr3_aa: CARDMLRNQPQHF